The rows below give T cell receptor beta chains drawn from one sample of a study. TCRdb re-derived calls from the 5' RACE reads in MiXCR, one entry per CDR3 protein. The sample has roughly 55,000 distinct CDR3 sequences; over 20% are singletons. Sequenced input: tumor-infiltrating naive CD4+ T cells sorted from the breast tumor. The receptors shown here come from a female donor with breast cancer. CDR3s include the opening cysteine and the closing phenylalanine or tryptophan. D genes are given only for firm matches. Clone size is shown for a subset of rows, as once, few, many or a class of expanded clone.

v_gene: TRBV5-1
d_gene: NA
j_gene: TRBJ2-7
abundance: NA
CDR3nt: TGCGCCAGCAGCTTGGCCACAGGCTATTACTACGAGCAGTACTTC
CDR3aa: CASSLATGYYYEQYF

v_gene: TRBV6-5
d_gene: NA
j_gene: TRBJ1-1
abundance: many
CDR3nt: TGTGCCAGCAGTTACTCTTTTCAGGGTTTGACTGAAGCTTTCTTT
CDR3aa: CASSYSFQGLTEAFF

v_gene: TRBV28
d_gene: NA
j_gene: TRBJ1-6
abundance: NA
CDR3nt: TGTGCCAGCAGTTTGGGGAGCAGGGCCCTCCACTTT
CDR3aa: CASSLGSRALHF

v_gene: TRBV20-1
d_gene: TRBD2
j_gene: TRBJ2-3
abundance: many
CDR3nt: TGCAGTGCTAGAGACTCCTCGGGGGGTACGCAGTATTTT
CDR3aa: CSARDSSGGTQYF

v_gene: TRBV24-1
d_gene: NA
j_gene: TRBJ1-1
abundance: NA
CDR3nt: TGTGCCACCATCGGGAGTTTAACCCCCCTGAATGACACTGAAGCTTGCTTT
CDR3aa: CATIGSLTPLNDTEACF

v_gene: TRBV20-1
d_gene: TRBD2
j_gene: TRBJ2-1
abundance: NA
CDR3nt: TGCAGTGCTCCCCCCCCGAGCGGGAGTAGGAATGAGCAGTTCTTC
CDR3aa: CSAPPPSGSRNEQFF

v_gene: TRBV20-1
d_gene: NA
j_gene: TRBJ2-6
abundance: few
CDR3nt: TGCAGTGCTAGAGACCCGGAACGGGGGCCCGGGGCCAACGTCCTGACTTTC
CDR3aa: CSARDPERGPGANVLTF

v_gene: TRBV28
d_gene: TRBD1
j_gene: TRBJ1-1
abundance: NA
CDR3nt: TGTGCCAGCAGTTTATTGACAGGGAGTGACACTGAAGCTTTCTTT
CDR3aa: CASSLLTGSDTEAFF

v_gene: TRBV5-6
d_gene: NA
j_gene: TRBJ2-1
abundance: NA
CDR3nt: TGTGCCAGCAGCTTGTGGGGAGTTAGGGGGGATGAGCAGTTCTTC
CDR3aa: CASSLWGVRGDEQFF

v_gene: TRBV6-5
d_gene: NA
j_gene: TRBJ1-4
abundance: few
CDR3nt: TGTGCCAGCAGTTACGGGGAGAGGGGAGCAACTAATGAAAAACTGTTTTTT
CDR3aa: CASSYGERGATNEKLFF

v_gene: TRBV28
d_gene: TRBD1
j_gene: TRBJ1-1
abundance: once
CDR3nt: TGTGCCAGCAATACAGAGACAGGGGTAGTCACTGAAGCTTTCTTT
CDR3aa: CASNTETGVVTEAFF

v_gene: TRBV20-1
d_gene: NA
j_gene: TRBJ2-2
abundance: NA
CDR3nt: TGCAGTGCCCCCAAGGCGGTCACCCACGGGGAGCTGTTTTTT
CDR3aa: CSAPKAVTHGELFF

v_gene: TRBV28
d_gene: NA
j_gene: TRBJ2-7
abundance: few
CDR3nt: TGTGCCAGCAGGTTAGCGGACGAGCAGTACTTC
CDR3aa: CASRLADEQYF

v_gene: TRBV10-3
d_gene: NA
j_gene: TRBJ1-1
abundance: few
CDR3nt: TGTGCCATCAAAAAAGGGACGGAGAGAGGCACTGAAGCTTTCTTT
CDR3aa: CAIKKGTERGTEAFF

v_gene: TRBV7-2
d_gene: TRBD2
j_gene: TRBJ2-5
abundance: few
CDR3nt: TGTGCCAGCAGCTTAGACCCAGCGGGAGTACAAACCCAGTACTTC
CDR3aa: CASSLDPAGVQTQYF

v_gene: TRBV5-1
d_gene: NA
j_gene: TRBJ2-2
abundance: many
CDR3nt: TGCGCCAGCAGAACAGAAGACGGGAACACCGGGGAGCTGTTTTTT
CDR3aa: CASRTEDGNTGELFF

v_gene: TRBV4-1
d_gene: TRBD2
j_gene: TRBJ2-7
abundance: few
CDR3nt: TGCGCCAGCAGCCGGGGCGGTGTAGTAGCGGGAGTTTTCGAGCAGTACTTC
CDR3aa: CASSRGGVVAGVFEQYF